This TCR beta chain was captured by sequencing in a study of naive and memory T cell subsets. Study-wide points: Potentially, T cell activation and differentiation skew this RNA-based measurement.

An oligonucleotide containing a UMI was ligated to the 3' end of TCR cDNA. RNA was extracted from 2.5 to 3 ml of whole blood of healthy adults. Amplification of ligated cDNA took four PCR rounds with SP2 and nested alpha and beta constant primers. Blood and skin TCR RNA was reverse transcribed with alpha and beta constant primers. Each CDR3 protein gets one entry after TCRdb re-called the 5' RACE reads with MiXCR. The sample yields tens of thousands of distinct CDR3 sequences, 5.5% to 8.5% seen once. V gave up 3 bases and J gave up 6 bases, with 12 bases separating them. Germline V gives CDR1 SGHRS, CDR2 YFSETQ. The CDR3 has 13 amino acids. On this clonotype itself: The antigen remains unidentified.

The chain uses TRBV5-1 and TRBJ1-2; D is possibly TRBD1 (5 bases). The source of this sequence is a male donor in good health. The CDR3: CASSSGNVDGYTF. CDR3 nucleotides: TGCGCCAGCAGCTCAGGGAACGTAGATGGCTACACCTTC.